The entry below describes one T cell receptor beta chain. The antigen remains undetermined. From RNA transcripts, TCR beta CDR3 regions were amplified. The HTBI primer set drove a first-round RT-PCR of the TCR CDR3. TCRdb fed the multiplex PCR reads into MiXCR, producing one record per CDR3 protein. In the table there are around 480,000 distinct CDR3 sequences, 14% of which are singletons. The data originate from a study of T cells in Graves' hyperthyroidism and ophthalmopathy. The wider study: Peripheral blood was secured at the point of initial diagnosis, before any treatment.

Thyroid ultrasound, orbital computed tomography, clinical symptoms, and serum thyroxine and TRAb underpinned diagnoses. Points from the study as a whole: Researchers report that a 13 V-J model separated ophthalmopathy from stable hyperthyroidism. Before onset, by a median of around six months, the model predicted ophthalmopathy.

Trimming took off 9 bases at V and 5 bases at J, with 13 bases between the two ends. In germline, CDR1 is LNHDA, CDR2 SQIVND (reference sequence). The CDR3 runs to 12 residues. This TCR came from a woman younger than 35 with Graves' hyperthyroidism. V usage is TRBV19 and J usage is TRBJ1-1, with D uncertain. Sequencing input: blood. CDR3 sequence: CASRTLRTEAFF. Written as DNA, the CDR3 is TGTGCCAGCAGGACCTTGAGAACTGAAGCTTTCTTT.